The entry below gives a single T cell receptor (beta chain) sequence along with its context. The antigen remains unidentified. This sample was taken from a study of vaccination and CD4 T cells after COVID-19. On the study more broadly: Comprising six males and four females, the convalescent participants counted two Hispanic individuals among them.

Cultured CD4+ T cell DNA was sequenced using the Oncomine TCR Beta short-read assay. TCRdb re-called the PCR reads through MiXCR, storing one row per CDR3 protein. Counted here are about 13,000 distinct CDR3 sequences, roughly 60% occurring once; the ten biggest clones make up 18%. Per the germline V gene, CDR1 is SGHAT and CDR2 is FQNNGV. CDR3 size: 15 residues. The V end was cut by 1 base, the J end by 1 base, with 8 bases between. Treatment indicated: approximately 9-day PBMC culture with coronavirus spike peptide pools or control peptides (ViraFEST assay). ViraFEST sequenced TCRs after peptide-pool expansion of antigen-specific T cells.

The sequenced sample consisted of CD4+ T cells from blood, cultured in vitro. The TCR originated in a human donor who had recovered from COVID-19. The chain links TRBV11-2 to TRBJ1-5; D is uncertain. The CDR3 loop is CASSLGLGSNQPQHF. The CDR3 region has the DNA TGTGCCAGCAGCTTAGGTTTGGGGAGCAATCAGCCCCAGCATTTT.